The rows below give T cell receptor beta chains drawn from one sample of a study of identical twins. TCRdb reprocessed the 5' RACE reads via MiXCR and lists one record per CDR3 protein. This table has 690,000 or so distinct CDR3 sequences, approximately 9% appearing once. These data are also associated with another study on yellow fever vaccine responses in identical twins.

Sequenced input: PBMCs. The receptors stem from a woman under 30 in good health. CDR3s include the opening cysteine and the closing phenylalanine or tryptophan. Each record gives: V gene, J gene, clone size, D gene, CDR3 DNA, CDR3 protein. A D gene is named only where the DNA matches it firmly. Clone size is shown for a subset of rows, as once, few, many or a class of expanded clone.

V: TRBV25-1
J: TRBJ2-5
size: few
D: .
DNA: TGTGCCAGCAGTGAAACTGGACAATTTATCGGGACGGAGACCCAGTACTTC
CDR3: CASSETGQFIGTETQYF

V: TRBV6-5
J: TRBJ2-3
size: many
D: .
DNA: TGTGCCAGCAGTTACAACCGGGGGCGCATAGATACGCAGTATTTT
CDR3: CASSYNRGRIDTQYF

V: TRBV6-5
J: TRBJ2-5
size: .
D: .
DNA: TGTGCCAGCAGTTACTCTGGTCCCCAAGAGACCCAGTACTTC
CDR3: CASSYSGPQETQYF

V: TRBV12-5
J: TRBJ2-3
size: many
D: .
DNA: TGTGCTAGTGGTTTCGGCCGCACAGATACGCAGTATTTT
CDR3: CASGFGRTDTQYF

V: TRBV20-1
J: TRBJ2-3
size: few
D: TRBD2
DNA: TGCAGTGCTAGAGATCCCCAGCGGGGGGTCACAGATACGCAGTATTTT
CDR3: CSARDPQRGVTDTQYF

V: TRBV24-1
J: TRBJ1-1
size: .
D: .
DNA: TGTGCCACCAGTGATTTACTCCCAGGGTGGCCTGAAGCTTTCTTT
CDR3: CATSDLLPGWPEAFF

V: TRBV3-1
J: TRBJ2-1
size: few
D: .
DNA: TGTGCCAGCAGCCAAGGACTCGGTGGGGATAGCTCCTACAATGAGCAGTTCTTC
CDR3: CASSQGLGGDSSYNEQFF

V: TRBV5-1
J: TRBJ2-5
size: many
D: .
DNA: TGCGCCAGCAGCTCAGGACGAGGAGGAGAGACCCAGTACTTC
CDR3: CASSSGRGGETQYF

V: TRBV7-9
J: TRBJ2-3
size: .
D: .
DNA: TGTGCCAGCAGCCTCAGACCTGGCGTCACAGATACGCAGTATTTT
CDR3: CASSLRPGVTDTQYF

V: TRBV12-3/TRBV12-4
J: TRBJ2-4
size: few
D: .
DNA: TGTGCCAGCAGCCAGGGGTCCAAAAACATTCAGTACTTC
CDR3: CASSQGSKNIQYF

V: TRBV9
J: TRBJ2-3
size: .
D: TRBD1
DNA: TGTGCCAGCAGCGTAGACGGACAGGGACCAGATACGCAGTATTTT
CDR3: CASSVDGQGPDTQYF

V: TRBV12-3/TRBV12-4
J: TRBJ1-4
size: .
D: .
DNA: TGTGCCAGCAGTTTAACGAACCAAAATGAAAAACTGTTTTTT
CDR3: CASSLTNQNEKLFF

V: TRBV12-3/TRBV12-4
J: TRBJ2-7
size: .
D: TRBD1
DNA: TGTGCCAGCAGACTCTCGGGACAGGGGGCTGGGGAGCAGTACTTC
CDR3: CASRLSGQGAGEQYF

V: TRBV7-3
J: TRBJ2-2
size: .
D: .
DNA: TGTGCCAGCAGCGGGTACGGGAACACCGGGGAGCTGTTTTTT
CDR3: CASSGYGNTGELFF

V: TRBV6-2/TRBV6-3
J: TRBJ2-7
size: few
D: .
DNA: TGTGCCAGCAGAGCCCCCTCAGGGGTCTCCTACGAGCAGTACTTC
CDR3: CASRAPSGVSYEQYF

V: TRBV9
J: TRBJ2-1
size: .
D: .
DNA: TGTGCCAGCAGCGTAGTCGGGGATGAGCAGTTCTTC
CDR3: CASSVVGDEQFF

V: TRBV29-1
J: TRBJ2-7
size: .
D: .
DNA: TGCAGCGTTGAGGGTCCGGGCTGGCAACAGGGCTCCTACGAGCAGTACTTC
CDR3: CSVEGPGWQQGSYEQYF

V: TRBV30
J: TRBJ1-6
size: .
D: .
DNA: TGTGCCTGGAGTACGGGTAGTTCACCCCTCCACTTT
CDR3: CAWSTGSSPLHF

V: TRBV20-1
J: TRBJ2-7
size: .
D: .
DNA: TGCAGTGCCCGCGGGATACTGGGGACAGTGATGACCTACGAGCAGTACTTC
CDR3: CSARGILGTVMTYEQYF

V: TRBV6-5
J: TRBJ2-3
size: few
D: TRBD1
DNA: TGTGCCAGCAGTCACGCCGGGACAGGGAATCGGAATACGCAGTATTTT
CDR3: CASSHAGTGNRNTQYF

V: TRBV3-1
J: TRBJ2-2
size: few
D: TRBD1
DNA: TGTGCCAGCAGCCAAGTCTGGACAGGGGGAGGCGGGGAGCTGTTTTTT
CDR3: CASSQVWTGGGGELFF

V: TRBV6-1
J: TRBJ1-5
size: few
D: .
DNA: TGTGCCAGCAGCCCCCTAACCGGCCCGCCGGGTCAGCCCCAGCATTTT
CDR3: CASSPLTGPPGQPQHF

V: TRBV10-3
J: TRBJ2-4
size: many
D: .
DNA: TGTGCCATCAGTGAACCCCGGTCCGTAGCCAAAAACATTCAGTACTTC
CDR3: CAISEPRSVAKNIQYF

V: TRBV15
J: TRBJ2-7
size: few
D: .
DNA: TGTGCCACCAGCAGAGACGCGTTATACTACGAGCAGTACTTC
CDR3: CATSRDALYYEQYF

V: TRBV5-1
J: TRBJ2-5
size: many
D: TRBD1
DNA: TGTGCCAGCAGTTTTGGGACAGGGCAAGAGACCCAGTACTTC
CDR3: CASSFGTGQETQYF

V: TRBV18
J: TRBJ1-1
size: few
D: .
DNA: TGTGCCAGCTCACCCCCTCGGGCTTTCTTT
CDR3: CASSPPRAFF

V: TRBV21-1
J: TRBJ2-3
size: few
D: .
DNA: TGTGCCAGCAGCCTCCGAAGGGCCTATGCCACAGATACGCAGTATTTT
CDR3: CASSLRRAYATDTQYF

V: TRBV15
J: TRBJ1-2
size: .
D: .
DNA: TGTGCCACCAGCAGAGATATGGCGGACCTCGGCTACACCTTC
CDR3: CATSRDMADLGYTF

V: TRBV12-3/TRBV12-4
J: TRBJ2-1
size: .
D: TRBD2
DNA: TGTGCCGTTGGGACTAGCGGGGTCATTAGCTCCTACAATGAGCAGTTCTTC
CDR3: CAVGTSGVISSYNEQFF

V: TRBV12-3/TRBV12-4
J: TRBJ2-1
size: many
D: .
DNA: TGTGCCAGCACCTCTTTTCCACGGGAGGAGCAGTTCTTC
CDR3: CASTSFPREEQFF

V: TRBV27
J: TRBJ1-1
size: .
D: .
DNA: TGTGCCAGCAGTTTACGGACTGGGACTGAAGCTTTCTTT
CDR3: CASSLRTGTEAFF

V: TRBV29-1
J: TRBJ1-2
size: .
D: .
DNA: TGCAGCGCCAGAGACGACAGGTTCGGCTATGGCTACACCTTC
CDR3: CSARDDRFGYGYTF

V: TRBV15
J: TRBJ1-1
size: .
D: .
DNA: TGTGCCACCAGCAGAGATCATGCGGGTGAAGCTTTCTTT
CDR3: CATSRDHAGEAFF

V: TRBV20-1
J: TRBJ2-7
size: few
D: TRBD1
DNA: TGCAGTGCTAGAGCTGCGACAGGGTTCACCTACGAGCAGTACTTC
CDR3: CSARAATGFTYEQYF

V: TRBV7-9
J: TRBJ2-1
size: few
D: .
DNA: TGTGCCAGCAGCTTAATGGGTTCCTCCTACAATGAGCAGTTCTTC
CDR3: CASSLMGSSYNEQFF

V: TRBV12-3/TRBV12-4
J: TRBJ2-2
size: many
D: TRBD1
DNA: TGTGCCAGCAGCTCGTGGACAGGGAACACCGGGGAGCTGTTTTTT
CDR3: CASSSWTGNTGELFF

V: TRBV4-3
J: TRBJ2-7
size: .
D: TRBD2
DNA: TGCGCCAGCAGCCAAATGCTAGCGGGAGTCAACGAGCAGTACTTC
CDR3: CASSQMLAGVNEQYF

V: TRBV5-1
J: TRBJ2-3
size: many
D: .
DNA: TGCGCCAGCACCCCATCCGGAGATACGCAGTATTTT
CDR3: CASTPSGDTQYF

V: TRBV25-1
J: TRBJ2-7
size: few
D: .
DNA: TGTGCCAGCAGTGGGTGGACACGCTCCTACGAGCAGTACTTC
CDR3: CASSGWTRSYEQYF

V: TRBV20-1
J: TRBJ2-2
size: many
D: .
DNA: TGCAGTGCTAGGGTCCCGAACACCGGGGAGCTGTTTTTT
CDR3: CSARVPNTGELFF

V: TRBV30
J: TRBJ2-2
size: few
D: TRBD1
DNA: TGTGCCTGGAGTACGACAGGGTACACCGGGGAGCTGTTTTTT
CDR3: CAWSTTGYTGELFF

V: TRBV11-2
J: TRBJ2-1
size: many
D: .
DNA: TGTGCCAGCAGCTTTGGGGCCAATGAGCAGTTCTTC
CDR3: CASSFGANEQFF

V: TRBV12-3/TRBV12-4
J: TRBJ1-1
size: .
D: .
DNA: TGTGCCAGCCGGGGAGGCCCGCGCTTCACTGAAGCTTTCTTT
CDR3: CASRGGPRFTEAFF

V: TRBV12-3/TRBV12-4
J: TRBJ2-5
size: .
D: .
DNA: TGTGCCAGCAGTACAGAGCAGGCCCTTCAAGAGACCCAGTACTTC
CDR3: CASSTEQALQETQYF

V: TRBV4-1
J: TRBJ2-7
size: few
D: TRBD2
DNA: TGCGCCAGCAGCCACCCTTGGGCGGGAGATACGACCTACGAGCAGTACTTC
CDR3: CASSHPWAGDTTYEQYF

V: TRBV29-1
J: TRBJ2-1
size: many
D: .
DNA: TGCAGCGTTGACGACAAATACAATGAGCAGTTCTTC
CDR3: CSVDDKYNEQFF